The 27 T cell receptor beta chains given below trace back to one sample, sequenced in a study of post-analysis software for immune sequencing data. Points from the study as a whole: A handful of TRBV segments (TRBV5-6, TRBV5-1 and TRBV20-1 among them) occurred more frequently in patients than in controls.

Which antigens these TCRs recognize remains unknown. Unique molecular identifiers had been added to the TCR beta cDNA libraries. TCRdb re-derived calls from the PCR reads in MiXCR, one entry per CDR3 protein. This sample carries about 820,000 distinct CDR3 sequences, approximately 57% of them seen once, and the ten largest clones take about 4.5%. The specimen sequenced was blood. Receptor source: a girl aged 10-17 years with multiple sclerosis.

This clonotype turned up a few times. The CDR3 is CASSIPGTLKFITEAFF. DNA of the CDR3: TGTGCCAGCAGTATCCCGGGCACGTTAAAATTTATCACTGAAGCTTTCTTT. The J gene is TRBJ1-1, the V gene TRBV6-2 or TRBV6-3; D not certain. There are 17 residues in the CDR3. Per germline, CDR1 MNHEY and CDR2 SVGEGT. Trimming took 5 bases from V and 4 from J, leaving 23 bases between them.

This clonotype was detected only a few times. The chain links TRBV12-5 to TRBJ2-7; a weak D match, TRBD2 (5 bases). The CDR3 is 17 amino acids. CDR1 and CDR2 from the germline V gene are LGHNT and FRNRAP. Trimming pared 5 bases from V and 0 bases from J, leaving 20 bases between. In nucleotides, the CDR3 is TGTGCTAGTGGTATGCGGGTCCCACAACGAGGCTCCTACGAGCAGTACTTC. Translating it yields CASGMRVPQRGSYEQYF. Together with reference TRBV12-5 and TRBJ2-7, the CDR3 gives the full variable domain: DARVTQTPRHKVTEMGQEVTMRCQPILGHNTVFWYRQTMMQGLELLAYFRNRAPLDDSGMPKDRFSAEMPDATLATLKIQPSEPRDSAVYFCASGMRVPQRGSYEQYFGPGTRLTVT.

The chain couples TRBV19 to TRBJ2-6, with a possible D match to TRBD1 (6 bases). The CDR3 is made up of 15 amino acids. V shed 8 bases and J shed 0 bases, with 11 bases lying between them. Germline V gene sequence: CDR1 LNHDA, CDR2 SQIVND (reference sequence). The CDR3 region has the DNA TGTGCCAGTGGCAAACAGGGCTCTGGGGCCAACGTCCTGACTTTC. Amino acid sequence: CASGKQGSGANVLTF. Full variable domain (outside the CDR3, taken from reference TRBV19 and TRBJ2-6): DGGITQSPKYLFRKEGQNVTLSCEQNLNHDAMYWYRQDPGQGLRLIYYSQIVNDFQKGDIAEGYSVSREKKESFPLTVTSAQKNPTAFYLCASGKQGSGANVLTFGAGSRLTVL.

This clonotype was detected a few times. The CDR3 coding sequence is TGTGCCAGCAGCACGTGGGCGGCTGAAGCTTTCTTT. It translates to CASSTWAAEAFF. The V gene is TRBV7-2, the J gene TRBJ1-1, with no clear D. With 5 bases removed from V and 6 bases from J, the gap between germline ends came to 10 bases. Germline CDR1 SGHTA, CDR2 FQGNSA. CDR3 length: 12 residues.

This clonotype was observed once. This chain links TRBV20-1 with TRBJ2-3; the D gene is possibly TRBD1 (5 bases). Germline CDR1 is DFQATT and CDR2 is SNEGSKA (reference sequence). CDR3 size: 15 residues. V lost 5 bases and J lost 4, with 19 bases in between. The CDR3 DNA sequence: TGCAGTGCTTTCGGGCCCCAGGGTTGGGCAGATACGCAGTATTTT. It is translated as CSAFGPQGWADTQYF.

V usage is TRBV12-3 or TRBV12-4 and J usage is TRBJ2-1; 7 bases agree with TRBD2. Germline trimming cut 3 bases from V and 4 bases from J; bases unmatched to any gene: 12. The CDR3 has 17 residues. Here the CDR3 DNA reads TGTGCCAGCAGTTTCGCCAGCGGGGACCCCATTTACAATGAGCAGTTCTTC. Translation gives CASSFASGDPIYNEQFF.

This clonotype was counted between two and nine times. The rearrangement uses TRBV29-1 and TRBJ2-3, with 7 bases aligning to TRBD1. The V and J ends lost 5 bases and 5 bases, in that order; junction bases with no gene match: 7. Germline values: CDR1 SQVTM, CDR2 ANQGSEA. The CDR3 totals 13 residues. CDR3 DNA: TGCAGCGTTTTGACAGGGATTGGAGATACGCAGTATTTT. Amino acid sequence: CSVLTGIGDTQYF.

As DNA, the CDR3 is TGTGCCAGCAGTTTCGGGTTTGAAAAACTGTTTTTT. Encoded protein: CASSFGFEKLFF. The V and J genes are TRBV12-3 or TRBV12-4 and TRBJ1-4; no clear D gene. The CDR3 loop spans 12 amino acids. V was trimmed by 3 bases and J by 7 bases, leaving 6 bases between them.

This chain links TRBV20-1 with TRBJ2-1; D ambiguous. Germline values: CDR1 DFQATT, CDR2 SNEGSKA (reference sequence). This CDR3 comprises 15 residues. V shed 0 bases and J shed 0 bases, with 9 bases lying between them. The CDR3 region has the DNA TGCAGTGCTAGAGATTACGTAATCTCCTACAATGAGCAGTTCTTC. This codes for CSARDYVISYNEQFF.

The rearrangement uses TRBV20-1 and TRBJ2-3; 9 nucleotides line up with TRBD2. The CDR3 totals 15 residues. V was clipped by 8 bases and J by 6 bases; unmatched bases: 15. The germline V gene has CDR1 DFQATT and CDR2 SNEGSKA (reference sequence). CDR3 nucleotides: TGCAGTACCCATCGGCCTAGCGGGGTCAGGGATACGCAGTATTTT. It codes for CSTHRPSGVRDTQYF.

This clonotype showed up just a few times. This chain uses TRBV27 with TRBJ2-5, with 10 bases fitting TRBD1. The J call may not be correct, given that the DNA end is closer to TRBJ2-7. The CDR3 is made up of 16 amino acids. Germline V lookup: CDR1 MNHEY, CDR2 SMNVEV (reference sequence). CDR3 DNA: TGTGCCAGCAGTTTATCGGGACAGGGGTCGAGAAGCGAGCAGTACTTC. Amino acid sequence: CASSLSGQGSRSEQYF.

In this sample, this clonotype turned up a few times. V gene TRBV12-3 or TRBV12-4 combines with J gene TRBJ2-7, with D unresolved. Trimming stripped 6 bases from V and 6 bases from J, with 18 bases between. The CDR3 is 14 amino acids. This CDR3 is CASSAEPPLFEQYF. CDR3 sequence (DNA): TGTGCCAGCAGCGCTGAACCGCCTCTATTCGAGCAGTACTTC.

This chain joins TRBV4-1 and TRBJ1-1, with D possibly matching TRBD1 (5 bases). The V gene's germline CDR1 is MGHRA and CDR2 YSYEKL. The germline V and J ends were trimmed by 1 base and 6 bases, with 18 bases remaining between them. The CDR3 runs 16 residues. The CDR3 is CASSQGRVEILAEAFF. CDR3 nucleotides: TGCGCCAGCAGCCAAGGCAGGGTCGAGATATTGGCTGAAGCTTTCTTT.

The chain has TRBV4-1 and TRBJ2-2; D is unclear. Germline V gives CDR1 MGHRA, CDR2 YSYEKL. The length of the CDR3 is 15 residues. Trimming removed 2 bases at V and 0 bases at J, with 7 bases between. CDR3 loop: CASSQMGSNTGELFF. CDR3 sequence (DNA): TGCGCCAGCAGCCAAATGGGGTCGAACACCGGGGAGCTGTTTTTT.

The genes are TRBV18 and TRBJ2-2, with a possible D match to TRBD1 (6 bases). Looked up from germline, CDR1 is KGHSH and CDR2 is LQKENI. With 2 bases removed from V and 7 bases from J, the gap between germline ends came to 14 bases. This CDR3 spans 15 amino acids. CDR3 DNA: TGTGCCAGCTCACCATTACAGGGACCCGGCGGGGAGCTGTTTTTT. It codes for CASSPLQGPGGELFF. Using reference TRBV18 and TRBJ2-2 for the parts outside the CDR3, the full variable domain is NAGVMQNPRHLVRRRGQEARLRCSPMKGHSHVYWYRQLPEEGLKFMVYLQKENIIDESGMPKERFSAEFPKEGPSILRIQQVVRGDSAAYFCASSPLQGPGGELFFGEGSRLTVL.

The CDR3 here is CASSGGATGNEQFF. In DNA form, the CDR3 reads TGTGCCAGCAGCGGGGGGGCCACCGGCAATGAGCAGTTCTTC. The rearrangement uses TRBV9 and TRBJ2-1; possibly TRBD1 or TRBD2 for D (6 bases each). The CDR3 spans 14 residues. Germline CDR1 is SGDLS and CDR2 is YYNGEE. With 3 bases removed from V and 6 bases from J, the gap between germline ends came to 13 bases.

The CDR3, as DNA: TGTGCCAGCAGTTCCTTTGGGGGTAGTGGCAATCAGCCCCAGCATTTT. It is translated as CASSSFGGSGNQPQHF. This chain connects TRBV6-6 to TRBJ1-5; perhaps TRBD1 as D (5 bases). The V gene lost 4 bases and the J gene lost 2 bases, with 15 bases spanning the gap. The CDR3 runs to 16 residues. Germline loops: CDR1 MNHNY, CDR2 SVGAGI (reference sequence).

The rearrangement joins TRBV20-1 to TRBJ2-1; 7 bases match TRBD2. Trimming at V came to 2 bases and at J to 9 bases, leaving 4 bases not matched to a gene. Germline CDR1 and CDR2: DFQATT and SNEGSKA (reference sequence). CDR3 size: 12 residues. DNA for the CDR3: TGCAGTGCTAGACAAACTAGCGCTGAGCAGTTCTTC. Its translation is CSARQTSAEQFF.

The chain employs TRBV24-1 and TRBJ2-5, with D perhaps matching TRBD1 (7 bases). The CDR3 contains 15 residues. Germline V gene data show CDR1 as KGHDR and CDR2 as SFDVKD. The V gene lost 4 bases and the J gene lost 4 bases, with 15 bases spanning the gap. CDR3 sequence reads: CATSDSTRGRETQYF. In DNA form, the CDR3 reads TGTGCCACCAGTGACTCGACTAGGGGGCGAGAGACCCAGTACTTC.

The chain has TRBV20-1 and TRBJ2-1, with D possibly matching TRBD1 (5 bases). This CDR3 is built from 14 residues. Trimming took off 4 bases at V and 2 bases at J, with 12 bases between the two ends. Germline lookup yields CDR1 DFQATT and CDR2 SNEGSKA (reference sequence). CDR3 bases: TGCAGTGCTATACGGATAGGGGCCTACAATGAGCAGTTCTTC. It translates to CSAIRIGAYNEQFF.

The chain recombines TRBV12-3 or TRBV12-4 with TRBJ2-5, with 9 bases that match TRBD1. The V segment lost 6 bases and the J segment 5 bases; nucleotides outside the gene matches: 7. The CDR3 contains 14 residues. CDR3 in amino acids: CASRPGQGRETQYF. The CDR3 DNA is TGTGCCAGCAGACCGGGACAGGGAAGGGAGACCCAGTACTTC.

The chain uses TRBV6-6 and TRBJ1-5; no firm D call. CDR1 MNHNY and CDR2 SVGAGI come from the germline V gene (reference sequence). Trimming left V 6 bases short and J 6 bases short, with 12 bases between. CDR3 size: 13 residues. CDR3 DNA sequence: TGTGCCAGCAGGGCCGGGGTTGGTCAGCCCCAGCATTTT. Encoded protein: CASRAGVGQPQHF.

The gene calls are TRBV25-1 and TRBJ2-4; D could derive from TRBD1 or TRBD2 (6 bases each). The V gene's germline CDR1 is MGHDK and CDR2 SYGVNS. The CDR3 is made up of 18 amino acids. V lost 3 bases and J lost 2, with 20 bases in between. The CDR3 DNA reads TGTGCCAGCAGTGAGAGGGGGGACCCCGCTAGGACCAAAAACATTCAGTACTTC. Its protein is CASSERGDPARTKNIQYF.

The CDR3 region is CASSLQGGRYEQYF. CDR3 DNA: TGTGCCAGCAGCTTACAAGGCGGGCGCTACGAGCAGTACTTC. This chain links TRBV7-3 with TRBJ2-7, with TRBD2 as a possible D gene (5 bases). This CDR3 is built from 14 residues. Trimming removed 2 bases from V and 3 bases from J, with 11 bases in between. Per germline, CDR1 SGHTA and CDR2 FQGTGA.

This clonotype was found a few times. The chain is built from TRBV5-1 and TRBJ2-4; D possibly corresponds to TRBD2 (5 bases). From germline, CDR1 is SGHRS and CDR2 YFSETQ. Trimming removed 4 bases from V and 5 bases from J, with 13 bases in between. The CDR3 spans 14 residues. The CDR3 DNA follows: TGCGCCAGCAGCCCTGGACTTGGTGAAAACATTCAGTACTTC. This codes for CASSPGLGENIQYF. Using reference TRBV5-1 and TRBJ2-4 for the parts outside the CDR3, the full variable domain is KAGVTQTPRYLIKTRGQQVTLSCSPISGHRSVSWYQQTPGQGLQFLFEYFSETQRNKGNFPGRFSGRQFSNSRSEMNVSTLELGDSALYLCASSPGLGENIQYFGAGTRLSVL.

This clonotype was detected only a few times. The chain is built from TRBV4-1 and TRBJ2-3, with D uncertain. This CDR3 region has 17 residues. CDR1 MGHRA and CDR2 YSYEKL come from the germline V gene. V lost 0 bases and J lost 0, with 13 bases in between. Here the CDR3 reads CASSQELRVASTDTQYF. The CDR3 DNA follows: TGCGCCAGCAGCCAAGAGTTAAGAGTTGCTAGCACAGATACGCAGTATTTT.

The chain recombines TRBV3-1 with TRBJ2-1; D unresolved. This CDR3 has 19 amino acids. With 0 bases removed from V and 0 bases from J, the gap between germline ends came to 18 bases. Per germline, CDR1 LGHDT and CDR2 YNNKEL (reference sequence). The CDR3 nucleotides are TGTGCCAGCAGCCAAGAAGGGTTTAGGGCCTCCGGCTCCTACAATGAGCAGTTCTTC. Translation gives CASSQEGFRASGSYNEQFF.